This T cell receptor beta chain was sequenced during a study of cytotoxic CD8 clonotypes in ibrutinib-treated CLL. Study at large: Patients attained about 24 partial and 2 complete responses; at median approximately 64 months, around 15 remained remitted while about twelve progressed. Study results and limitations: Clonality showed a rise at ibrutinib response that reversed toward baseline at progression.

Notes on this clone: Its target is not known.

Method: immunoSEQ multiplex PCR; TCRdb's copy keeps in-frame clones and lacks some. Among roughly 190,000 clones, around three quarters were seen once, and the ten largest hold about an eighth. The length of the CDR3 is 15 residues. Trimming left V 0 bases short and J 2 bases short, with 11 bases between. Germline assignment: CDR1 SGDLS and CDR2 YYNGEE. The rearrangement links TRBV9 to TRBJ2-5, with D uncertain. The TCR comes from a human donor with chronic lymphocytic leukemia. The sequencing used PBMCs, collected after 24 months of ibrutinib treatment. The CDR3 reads CASSVDLSWQETQYF. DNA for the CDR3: TGTGCCAGCAGCGTAGATCTTAGTTGGCAAGAGACCCAGTACTTC.